The following is a T cell receptor (beta chain) sequence with its context. The target antigen is unknown. V was cut by 0 bases and J by 7 bases, with 19 bases left in between. CDR3 length: 16 amino acids. The data were taken from a study of response to subunit inactivated influenza vaccine. Regarding the study as a whole: Authors suggested that a seasonal influenza vaccination recruits few new T cells each time.

TCRdb reanalysed the RT-PCR reads using MiXCR and keeps one entry per CDR3 protein. The sample carries around 500,000 distinct CDR3 sequences, roughly 9.8% recorded once. The receptor comes from a man aged 50-59 years who received an inactivated influenza vaccine. This chain connects TRBV12-3 or TRBV12-4 to TRBJ2-7; D may be TRBD2 (5 bases). Sample: PBMCs from blood, taken roughly 48 days after vaccination. CDR3 nucleotides: TGTGCCAGCAGTTTAGCGCGAATCGGCCCGACGGGGGAGCAGTACTTC. Protein product: CASSLARIGPTGEQYF.